These T cell receptor beta chains were read from a single sample in a study of response to subunit inactivated influenza vaccine. Each CDR3 protein is one row after TCRdb ran MiXCR on the RT-PCR reads. The data show about 520,000 distinct CDR3 sequences, under 8.5% seen once. Sequenced material: PBMCs from blood, taken around 25 months after vaccination. Receptor source: a man aged 50 to 75 who received an inactivated influenza vaccine. Each CDR3 is given with its conserved first and last residue. D genes are given only for firm matches. Rows may omit the clone size; those that give it use once, few, many or a size class.

CDR3 protein,CDR3 DNA,CDR3 length,D gene,V gene,clone size,J gene
CSVGWQGGNIQYF,TGCAGCGTTGGGTGGCAGGGGGGAAACATTCAGTACTTC,13,.,TRBV29-1,few,TRBJ2-4
CASTSGRHSPLHF,TGTGCCAGCACCTCAGGGCGGCATTCACCCCTCCACTTT,13,.,TRBV7-8,.,TRBJ1-6
CASSLTREADTQYF,TGTGCCAGCAGCTTAACCAGGGAGGCAGATACGCAGTATTTT,14,.,TRBV7-2,.,TRBJ2-3
CASSLRGATAGELFF,TGTGCCAGCAGCTTAAGGGGTGCCACCGCCGGGGAGCTGTTTTTT,15,.,TRBV7-9,.,TRBJ2-2
CASSQDVVRGEKLFF,TGCGCCAGCAGCCAAGATGTGGTCAGGGGCGAAAAACTGTTTTTT,15,.,TRBV4-3,.,TRBJ1-4
CASSLTPWADTQYF,TGCGCCAGCAGCCTAACACCATGGGCAGATACGCAGTATTTT,14,.,TRBV5-1,many,TRBJ2-3
CASSPGLAEYNEQFF,TGTGCCAGCAGCCCGGGACTAGCGGAATACAATGAGCAGTTCTTC,15,TRBD2,TRBV3-1,many,TRBJ2-1
CASSPGPAGGIYNEQFF,TGCGCCAGCAGCCCAGGCCCTGCGGGGGGGATTTACAATGAGCAGTTCTTC,17,TRBD2,TRBV4-1,few,TRBJ2-1
CASSLGATSGRGGQETQYF,TGTGCCAGCAGTTTAGGAGCGACTAGCGGGAGAGGGGGACAAGAGACCCAGTACTTC,19,TRBD2,TRBV28,many,TRBJ2-5
CSVRGARGTDTQYF,TGCAGCGTTCGGGGAGCGAGGGGCACAGATACGCAGTATTTT,14,.,TRBV29-1,many,TRBJ2-3
CAISDGQGTTYEQYF,TGTGCCATCAGTGACGGACAGGGGACGACCTACGAGCAGTACTTC,15,TRBD1,TRBV10-3,few,TRBJ2-7
CASSTGAASSYNEQFF,TGTGCCAGCAGTACCGGCGCTGCGAGCTCCTACAATGAGCAGTTCTTC,16,.,TRBV6-4,many,TRBJ2-1
CASSLIRSSNIQYF,TGTGCCAGCAGCTTAATTCGCAGCAGCAACATTCAGTACTTC,14,.,TRBV7-2,few,TRBJ2-4
CSASSPEYNEQFF,TGCAGTGCTAGTTCCCCCGAATACAATGAGCAGTTCTTC,13,.,TRBV20-1,.,TRBJ2-1
CASSLDGPPGYTF,TGCGCCAGCAGCTTGGATGGGCCCCCTGGCTACACCTTC,13,.,TRBV5-1,few,TRBJ1-2
CASSGGLAGVTDTQYF,TGTGCCAGCAGTGGGGGACTAGCGGGGGTGACAGATACGCAGTATTTT,16,TRBD2,TRBV2,.,TRBJ2-3
CSVLAPRTRGTDTQYF,TGCAGCGTTTTAGCCCCCCGGACGCGGGGGACAGATACGCAGTATTTT,16,TRBD2,TRBV29-1,many,TRBJ2-3
CASSLGSTGGETQYF,TGTGCCAGCAGCTTAGGATCGACCGGCGGGGAGACCCAGTACTTC,15,.,TRBV7-2,few,TRBJ2-5
CASRLGQGASNEKLFF,TGTGCCAGCAGATTGGGACAGGGGGCTTCTAATGAAAAACTGTTTTTT,16,TRBD1,TRBV12-3/TRBV12-4,few,TRBJ1-4
CASSYEVYNEQFF,TGTGCTAGCAGCTACGAGGTTTACAATGAGCAGTTCTTC,13,.,TRBV7-7,few,TRBJ2-1
CSVPRGGAEQFF,TGCAGCGTTCCCCGGGGGGGGGCTGAGCAGTTCTTC,12,TRBD2,TRBV29-1,many,TRBJ2-1
CASSWTQGAGEQYF,TGCGCCAGCAGCTGGACCCAGGGCGCGGGCGAGCAGTACTTC,14,.,TRBV5-1,.,TRBJ2-7
CSAGLLGKGGELFF,TGCAGTGCTGGACTTTTGGGGAAGGGCGGGGAGCTGTTTTTT,14,.,TRBV20-1,few,TRBJ2-2
CASSRQADSPLHF,TGTGCCAGCAGTAGACAGGCAGATTCACCCCTCCACTTT,13,.,TRBV6-1,few,TRBJ1-6